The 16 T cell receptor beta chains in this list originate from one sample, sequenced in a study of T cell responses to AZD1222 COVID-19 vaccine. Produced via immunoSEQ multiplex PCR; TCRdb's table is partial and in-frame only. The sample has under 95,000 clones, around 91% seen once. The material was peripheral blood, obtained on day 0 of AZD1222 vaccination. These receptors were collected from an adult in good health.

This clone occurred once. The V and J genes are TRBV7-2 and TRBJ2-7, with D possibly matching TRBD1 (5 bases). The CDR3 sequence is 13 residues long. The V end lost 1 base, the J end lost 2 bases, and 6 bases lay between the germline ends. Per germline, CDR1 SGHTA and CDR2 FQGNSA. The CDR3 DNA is TGTGCCAGCAGCTTAGTGGGGCCCTACGAGCAGTACTTC. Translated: CASSLVGPYEQYF. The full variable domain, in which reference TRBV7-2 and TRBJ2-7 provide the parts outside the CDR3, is GAGVSQSPSNKVTEKGKDVELRCDPISGHTALYWYRQSLGQGLEFLIYFQGNSAPDKSGLPSDRFSAERTGGSVSTLTIQRTQQEDSAVYLCASSLVGPYEQYFGPGTRLTVT.

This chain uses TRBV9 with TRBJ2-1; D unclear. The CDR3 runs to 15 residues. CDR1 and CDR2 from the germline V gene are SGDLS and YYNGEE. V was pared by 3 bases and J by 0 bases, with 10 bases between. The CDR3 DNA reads TGTGCCAGCAGCGCGCGCCCTAGCTCCTACAATGAGCAGTTCTTC. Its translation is CASSARPSSYNEQFF.

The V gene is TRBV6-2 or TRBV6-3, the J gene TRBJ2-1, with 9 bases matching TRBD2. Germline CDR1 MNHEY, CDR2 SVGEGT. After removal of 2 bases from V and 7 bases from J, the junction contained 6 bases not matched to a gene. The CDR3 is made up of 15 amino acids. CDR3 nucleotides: TGTGCCAGCAGTTACATTAGCGGGGGTAGGAATGAGCAGTTCTTC. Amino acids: CASSYISGGRNEQFF.

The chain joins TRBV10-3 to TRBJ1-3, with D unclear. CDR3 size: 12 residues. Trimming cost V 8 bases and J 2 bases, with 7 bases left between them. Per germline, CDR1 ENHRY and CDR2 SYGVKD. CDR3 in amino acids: CAIGPAGNTIYF. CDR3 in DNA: TGTGCCATCGGGCCAGCTGGAAACACCATATATTTT.

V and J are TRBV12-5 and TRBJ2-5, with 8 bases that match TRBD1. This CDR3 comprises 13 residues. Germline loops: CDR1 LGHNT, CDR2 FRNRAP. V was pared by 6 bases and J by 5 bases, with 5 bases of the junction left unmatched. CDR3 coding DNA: TGTGCTAGTGGCCAGACAGGGGTCGAGACCCAGTACTTC. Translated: CASGQTGVETQYF.

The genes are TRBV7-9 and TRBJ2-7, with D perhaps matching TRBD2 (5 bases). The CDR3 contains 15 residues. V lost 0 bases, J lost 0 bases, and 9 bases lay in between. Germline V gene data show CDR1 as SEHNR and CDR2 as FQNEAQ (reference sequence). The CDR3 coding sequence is TGTGCCAGCAGCTTAGCCGGGGAAAGCTCCTACGAGCAGTACTTC. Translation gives CASSLAGESSYEQYF. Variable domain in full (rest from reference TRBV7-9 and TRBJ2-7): DTGVSQNPRHKITKRGQNVTFRCDPISEHNRLYWYRQTLGQGPEFLTYFQNEAQLEKSRLLSDRFSAERPKGSFSTLEIQRTEQGDSAMYLCASSLAGESSYEQYFGPGTRLTVT.

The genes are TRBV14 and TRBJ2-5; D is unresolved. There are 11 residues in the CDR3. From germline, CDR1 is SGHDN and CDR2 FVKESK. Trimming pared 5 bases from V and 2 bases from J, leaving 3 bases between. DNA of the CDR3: TGTGCCAGCAGCACGCAAGAGACCCAGTACTTC. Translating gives CASSTQETQYF.

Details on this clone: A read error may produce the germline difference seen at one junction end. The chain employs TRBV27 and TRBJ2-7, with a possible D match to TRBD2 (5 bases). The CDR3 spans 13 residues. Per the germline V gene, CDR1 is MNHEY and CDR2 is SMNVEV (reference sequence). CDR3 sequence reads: CASSRYQDPRAVF. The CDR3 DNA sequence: TGTGCCAGCAGTCGATACCAGGATCCGCGGGCAGTCTTC.

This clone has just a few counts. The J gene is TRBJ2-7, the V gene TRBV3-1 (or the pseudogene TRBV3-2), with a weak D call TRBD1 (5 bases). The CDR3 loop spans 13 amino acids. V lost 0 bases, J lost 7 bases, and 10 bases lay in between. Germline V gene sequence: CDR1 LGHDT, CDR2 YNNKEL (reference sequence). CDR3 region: CASSQEGVGEQYF. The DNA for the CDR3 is TGTGCCAGCAGCCAAGAAGGGGTAGGAGAGCAGTACTTC.

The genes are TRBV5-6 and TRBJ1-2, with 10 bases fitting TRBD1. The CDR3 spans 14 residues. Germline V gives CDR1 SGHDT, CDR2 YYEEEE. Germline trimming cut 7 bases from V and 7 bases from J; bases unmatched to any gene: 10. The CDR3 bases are TGTGCCAGCGAAGACAGGGGGCGGTTCCTTGGCTACACCTTC. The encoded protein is CASEDRGRFLGYTF.

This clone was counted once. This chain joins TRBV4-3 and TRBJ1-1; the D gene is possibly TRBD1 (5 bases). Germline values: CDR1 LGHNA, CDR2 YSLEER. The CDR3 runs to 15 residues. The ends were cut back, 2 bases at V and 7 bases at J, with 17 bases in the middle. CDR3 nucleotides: TGCGCCAGCAGCCAAAATCAGGGCCGAACTGTTGAAGCTTTCTTT. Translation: CASSQNQGRTVEAFF.

This CDR3 is CASSQGAQGNQPQHF. The CDR3 nucleotides are TGTGCCAGTTCTCAGGGGGCGCAGGGCAATCAGCCCCAGCATTTT. The genes are TRBV19 and TRBJ1-5; TRBD1 matches at 8 bases. Unmatched junction bases numbered 8, after V lost 8 bases and J lost 2 bases. The CDR3 is 15 amino acids. Germline loops: CDR1 LNHDA, CDR2 SQIVND (reference sequence). The whole variable domain, filled in from reference TRBV19 and TRBJ1-5, reads DGGITQSPKYLFRKEGQNVTLSCEQNLNHDAMYWYRQDPGQGLRLIYYSQIVNDFQKGDIAEGYSVSREKKESFPLTVTSAQKNPTAFYLCASSQGAQGNQPQHFGDGTRLSIL.

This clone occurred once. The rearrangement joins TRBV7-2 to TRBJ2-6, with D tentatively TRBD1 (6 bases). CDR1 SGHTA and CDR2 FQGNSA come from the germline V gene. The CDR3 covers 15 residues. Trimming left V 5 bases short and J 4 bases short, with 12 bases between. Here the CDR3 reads CASSPRGSGANVLTF. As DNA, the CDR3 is TGTGCCAGCAGCCCGAGGGGGTCGGGGGCCAACGTCCTGACTTTC.

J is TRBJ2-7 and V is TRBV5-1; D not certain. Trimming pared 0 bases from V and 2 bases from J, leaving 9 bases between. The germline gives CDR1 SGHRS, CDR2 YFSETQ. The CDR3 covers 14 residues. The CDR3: CASSLAGSPYEQYF. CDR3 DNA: TGCGCCAGCAGCTTGGCCGGGTCCCCCTACGAGCAGTACTTC. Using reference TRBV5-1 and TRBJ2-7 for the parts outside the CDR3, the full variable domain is KAGVTQTPRYLIKTRGQQVTLSCSPISGHRSVSWYQQTPGQGLQFLFEYFSETQRNKGNFPGRFSGRQFSNSRSEMNVSTLELGDSALYLCASSLAGSPYEQYFGPGTRLTVT.

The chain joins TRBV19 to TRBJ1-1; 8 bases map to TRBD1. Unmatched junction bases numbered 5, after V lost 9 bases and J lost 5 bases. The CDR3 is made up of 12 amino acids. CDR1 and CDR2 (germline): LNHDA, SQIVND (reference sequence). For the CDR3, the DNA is TGTGCCAGCAGGGGGCGCGGGACTGAAGCTTTCTTT. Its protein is CASRGRGTEAFF.

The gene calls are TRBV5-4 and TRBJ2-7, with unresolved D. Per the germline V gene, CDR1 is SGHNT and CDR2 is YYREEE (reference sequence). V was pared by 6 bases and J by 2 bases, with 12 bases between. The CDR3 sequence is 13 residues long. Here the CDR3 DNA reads TGTGCCAGCACCCCAGACACTACCTACGAGCAGTACTTC. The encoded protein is CASTPDTTYEQYF.